Listed below are T cell receptor beta chains from one sample, sequenced in a study of blood T cell repertoires in COVID-19. Clones were read by immunoSEQ multiplex PCR, and TCRdb kept only the in-frame ones, dropping some. Of 130,000 or so clones in the sample, 85% to 90% were seen once. Material for sequencing was peripheral blood. The source of these receptors is a human donor in a cohort sampled during active COVID-19. The CDR3 runs from the conserved cysteine through the conserved F or W.

j_gene: TRBJ2-2
v_gene: TRBV3-1/TRBV3-2
CDR3aa: CASSIYDSAGELFF

j_gene: TRBJ2-1
v_gene: TRBV11-2
CDR3aa: CASSLERRYEQFF

j_gene: TRBJ2-1
v_gene: TRBV5-4
CDR3aa: CASSQGSYGYNEQFF

j_gene: TRBJ2-7
v_gene: TRBV10-3
CDR3aa: CAIAGTGYEQYF

j_gene: TRBJ2-3
v_gene: TRBV6-4
CDR3aa: CASALASGDTDTQYF

j_gene: TRBJ1-2
v_gene: TRBV3-1/TRBV3-2
CDR3aa: CASSQAGQRTYGYTF

j_gene: TRBJ2-7
v_gene: TRBV29-1
CDR3aa: CSVTVAESSYEQYF

j_gene: TRBJ1-3
v_gene: TRBV15
CDR3aa: CATSRGGGTTTGNTIYF

j_gene: TRBJ2-7
v_gene: TRBV3-1/TRBV3-2
CDR3aa: CASSQAAGDVYEQYF

j_gene: TRBJ2-7
v_gene: TRBV6-5
CDR3aa: CASSRAQGPYEQYF

j_gene: TRBJ2-7
v_gene: TRBV2
CDR3aa: CASSDRASGGYEQYF

j_gene: TRBJ2-7
v_gene: TRBV10-1
CDR3aa: CARAILAGASEQYF

j_gene: TRBJ1-4
v_gene: TRBV7-9
CDR3aa: CASSLASERKLFF

j_gene: TRBJ1-5
v_gene: TRBV28
CDR3aa: CASSGSGLADWVHF

j_gene: TRBJ1-3
v_gene: TRBV6-5
CDR3aa: CASTQGVGGNTIYF

j_gene: TRBJ1-2
v_gene: TRBV10-3
CDR3aa: CAISEGLGSYGYTF

j_gene: TRBJ1-6
v_gene: TRBV25-1
CDR3aa: CASSEVTGGSYNSPLHF

j_gene: TRBJ1-2
v_gene: TRBV6-5
CDR3aa: CASSVRGGESYGYTF

j_gene: TRBJ1-2
v_gene: TRBV29-1
CDR3aa: CSVENRNYGYTF

j_gene: TRBJ1-5
v_gene: TRBV3-1/TRBV3-2
CDR3aa: CASSLRGSNQPQHF

j_gene: TRBJ1-1
v_gene: TRBV19
CDR3aa: CASSLAPRTEAFF

j_gene: TRBJ1-6
v_gene: TRBV18
CDR3aa: CASSLRGSDSPLHF

j_gene: TRBJ2-3
v_gene: TRBV5-1
CDR3aa: CASRRGTSGSTDTQYF

j_gene: TRBJ1-1
v_gene: TRBV28
CDR3aa: CASSFPQGMVNTEAFF

j_gene: TRBJ1-2
v_gene: TRBV10-3
CDR3aa: CAISDGGAGYTF

j_gene: TRBJ2-3
v_gene: TRBV11-2
CDR3aa: CASSSLAGGLTDTQYF

j_gene: TRBJ1-2
v_gene: TRBV9
CDR3aa: CASSPTGTGFYGYTF

j_gene: TRBJ1-2
v_gene: TRBV6-5
CDR3aa: CASRAGTGSYGYTF

j_gene: TRBJ2-7
v_gene: TRBV6-1
CDR3aa: CASSARTSGLGIEQYF